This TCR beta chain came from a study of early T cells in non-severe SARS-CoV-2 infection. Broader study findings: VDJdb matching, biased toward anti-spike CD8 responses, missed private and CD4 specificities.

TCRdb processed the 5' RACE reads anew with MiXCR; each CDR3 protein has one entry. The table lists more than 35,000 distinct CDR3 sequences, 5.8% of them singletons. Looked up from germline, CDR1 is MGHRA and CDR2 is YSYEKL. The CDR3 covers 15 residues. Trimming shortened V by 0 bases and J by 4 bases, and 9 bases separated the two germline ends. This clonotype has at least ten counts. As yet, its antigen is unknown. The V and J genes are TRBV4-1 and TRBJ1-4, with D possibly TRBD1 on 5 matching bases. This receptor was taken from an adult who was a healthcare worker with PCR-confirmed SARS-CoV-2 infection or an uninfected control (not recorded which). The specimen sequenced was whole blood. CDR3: CASSQDSGFNEKLFF. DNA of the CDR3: TGCGCCAGCAGCCAAGATTCAGGGTTTAATGAAAAACTGTTTTTT.